The 7 T cell receptor beta chains presented below share a single source sample, sequenced in a study of regulatory T cells in long-lasting Graves disease. Sample time point: newly diagnosed GD, antithyroid drugs for less than 3 months. Extracted RNA from PBMCs served as the source of the TCR library. CDR3 regions were amplified by Arm-PCR using iRepertoire HTBI primers to build TCR beta libraries. MiXCR was run by TCRdb on the multiplex PCR reads, yielding one entry per CDR3 protein. Seen here are 440,000 or so distinct CDR3 sequences, approximately 16% observed once, and the top ten hold about 10%. In addition, the sample was reused for a study of T cells in Graves' hyperthyroidism and ophthalmopathy.

Sequences were derived from peripheral blood mononuclear cells (PBMCs), sampled at new diagnosis, from a patient treated with antithyroid drugs. The source is a woman in her twenties or thirties with Graves disease.

This clonotype was seen many times. The J gene is TRBJ2-7, the V gene TRBV9; tentative D call: TRBD2 (6 bases). This CDR3 is 15 amino acids long. The V end lost 3 bases, the J end lost 3 bases, and 16 bases lay between the germline ends. The germline V gene encodes CDR1 SGDLS and CDR2 YYNGEE. DNA of the CDR3: TGTGCCAGCAGCGAGAGGGACTCGCCCTTCTACGAGCAGTACTTC. Translated: CASSERDSPFYEQYF.

This clonotype has only one observation. This chain joins TRBV12-3 or TRBV12-4 and TRBJ2-1; maybe TRBD1 (5 bases). V was shortened by 7 bases and J by 8 bases, with 15 bases between the two germline ends. This CDR3 comprises 13 residues. The DNA for the CDR3 is TGTGCCAGCACCCGGAATATAGGGGATGAGCAGTTCTTC. Translated: CASTRNIGDEQFF.

This clonotype has a count of ten or more. V and J are TRBV20-1 and TRBJ2-7, with 8 bases aligning to TRBD2. Germline V gene lookup returns CDR1 DFQATT and CDR2 SNEGSKA (reference sequence). Germline trimming cut 3 bases from V and 5 bases from J; bases unmatched to any gene: 9. The CDR3 loop spans 14 amino acids. The CDR3 protein is CSASGTRSSHEQYF. The CDR3 DNA reads as TGCAGTGCTAGTGGGACTAGGTCGAGTCACGAGCAGTACTTC.

This clonotype was detected only a few times. This chain connects TRBV18 to TRBJ1-5; D gene uncertain. The CDR3 is made up of 15 amino acids. Trimming stripped 6 bases from V and 0 bases from J, with 12 bases between. The germline V gene encodes CDR1 KGHSH and CDR2 LQKENI. This CDR3 reads CASSARSDSNQPQHF. CDR3 coding DNA: TGTGCCAGCTCCGCCCGGAGCGATAGCAATCAGCCCCAGCATTTT.

As for this clonotype: The germline gene is not matched at one end of the junction; a read error may be the cause. The chain recombines TRBV28 with TRBJ1-6, with D possibly being TRBD1 (6 bases). The CDR3 has 15 residues. CDR1 and CDR2 from the germline V gene are MDHEN and SYDVKM. The DNA of the CDR3 is TGTGACAGCACCGACAGGAGCTCCTATAATTCACCCCTCCACTTT. It yields the protein CDSTDRSSYNSPLHF.

This clonotype appeared many times. J is TRBJ2-3 and V is TRBV28; no firm D call. Trimming shortened V by 3 bases and J by 4 bases, and 20 bases separated the two germline ends. The germline CDR1 and CDR2 sequences are MDHEN and SYDVKM. This CDR3 region has 17 residues. The CDR3 region has the DNA TGTGCCAGCAGTTTCCCCGCGACGGATTCCACAGCAGATACGCAGTATTTT. This encodes CASSFPATDSTADTQYF.

This clonotype came up many times. The J gene is TRBJ2-7, the V gene TRBV3-1; 10 nucleotides agree with TRBD2. The trim removed 6 bases at V and 0 bases at J, leaving 5 bases unmatched. The CDR3 loop spans 15 amino acids. Germline V lookup: CDR1 LGHDT, CDR2 YNNKEL (reference sequence). CDR3 nucleotide sequence: TGTGCCAGCAGTCCGACTAGCGGGTACTCCTACGAGCAGTACTTC. Encoded protein: CASSPTSGYSYEQYF.